Listed here are 8 T cell receptor beta chains from one sample, sequenced in a study of identical twins. TCRdb itself ran the 5' RACE reads through MiXCR, one entry per CDR3 protein. This sample has 650,000 to 750,000 distinct CDR3 sequences, with around 21% found just once. The sample was also linked to a second study, of T cells expressing NK-cell markers.

What was sequenced was PBMCs. The receptors stem from a woman in her late teens or twenties in good health.

The chain recombines TRBV20-1 with TRBJ2-7; the D gene could be TRBD1 or TRBD2 (6 bases each). The CDR3 is made up of 15 amino acids. The V end lost 3 bases, the J end lost 6 bases, and 21 bases lay between the germline ends. Per the germline V gene, CDR1 is DFQATT and CDR2 is SNEGSKA (reference sequence). The CDR3, as DNA: TGCAGTGCTAGCCCCGGGGGCTTTCGTCCATTCGAGCAGTACTTC. Residues: CSASPGGFRPFEQYF.

A few counts support this clonotype. The V call is TRBV6-1, the J call TRBJ1-5; 10 bases are shared with TRBD1. CDR3 length equals 15 residues. Trimming at V came to 4 bases and at J to 0 bases, leaving 0 bases not matched to a gene. Germline V gene lookup returns CDR1 MNHNS and CDR2 SASEGT. The CDR3: CASSGQGASNQPQHF. CDR3 nucleotides: TGTGCCAGCAGTGGACAGGGGGCTAGCAATCAGCCCCAGCATTTT.

This clonotype was recorded a few times. The rearrangement joins TRBV2 to TRBJ1-4; D might be TRBD1 (5 bases). V was cut by 8 bases and J by 13 bases, with 17 bases left in between. Germline assignment: CDR1 SNHLY and CDR2 FYNNEI. The CDR3 is 12 residues long. In nucleotides, the CDR3 is TGTGCCAGCCACGGGACTGGTTGGAGACTGTTTTTT. Encoded protein: CASHGTGWRLFF.

V usage is TRBV27 and J usage is TRBJ2-7; 10 bases are shared with TRBD1. Per germline, CDR1 MNHEY and CDR2 SMNVEV (reference sequence). Losses at the gene ends were 5 bases for V and 4 bases for J; bases not matched to a gene: 5. The CDR3 length is 14 residues. CDR3 region: CASSTRTGGYEQYF. DNA for the CDR3: TGTGCCAGCAGTACCCGGACAGGGGGGTACGAGCAGTACTTC.

The chain carries TRBV4-2 and TRBJ2-4, with D perhaps TRBD2 (7 bases). V was cut by 0 bases and J by 16 bases, with 16 bases left in between. The CDR3 is 13 residues long. Germline assignment: CDR1 LGHNA and CDR2 YNFKEQ. CDR3 coding DNA: TGTGCCAGCAGCCAAGATTATCTAGGGGGGGTTTACTTC. Encoded protein: CASSQDYLGGVYF.

This clonotype was picked up many times. The chain carries TRBV5-1 and TRBJ1-2, with D maybe TRBD1 (5 bases). Germline values: CDR1 SGHRS, CDR2 YFSETQ. The length of the CDR3 is 13 residues. Trimming cost V 7 bases and J 1 base, with 11 bases left between them. CDR3 amino acids: CASGDSFNYGYTF. The CDR3 DNA sequence: TGCGCCAGCGGTGACAGCTTTAACTATGGCTACACCTTC.

This clonotype was detected only a few times. The chain uses TRBV13 and TRBJ2-3; D is ambiguous. V gave up 5 bases and J gave up 9 bases, with 24 bases separating them. Germline CDR1 and CDR2: PRHDT and FYEKMQ (reference sequence). There are 16 residues in the CDR3. The CDR3 region has the DNA TGTGCCAGCAGCCCAGGCGTCCTCGTAGGTGGGGAAACGCAGTATTTT. It translates to CASSPGVLVGGETQYF. The entire variable domain, with the rest obtained from reference TRBV13 and TRBJ2-3, is as follows: AAGVIQSPRHLIKEKRETATLKCYPIPRHDTVYWYQQGPGQDPQFLISFYEKMQSDKGSIPDRFSAQQFSDYHSELNMSSLELGDSALYFCASSPGVLVGGETQYFGPGTRLTVL.

The J gene is TRBJ2-1, the V gene TRBV10-1; 8 bases are a match to TRBD2. V shed 3 bases and J 8 bases; nucleotides not matched to a gene: 12. The germline V gene encodes CDR1 WNHNN and CDR2 SYGVQD (reference sequence). The CDR3 totals 16 residues. CDR3 amino acids: CASSDRRGAYGDEQFF. The CDR3 DNA sequence: TGCGCCAGCAGTGATCGGCGGGGGGCATATGGGGATGAGCAGTTCTTC.